The present TCR beta chain was sequenced within a study of OX40 agonist ivuxolimab in advanced cancers. As for the study in general: Participants averaged around 60 years of age (range about 23 to 80) and were around 80% male.

The V and J ends lost 0 bases and 4 bases, in that order; junction bases with no gene match: 0. Germline-derived CDR1 and CDR2 are SGHVS and FNYEAQ. The CDR3 extends over 16 amino acids. TCRdb's copy holds only in-frame clones and misses some; the assay was immunoSEQ multiplex PCR. The table includes fewer than 45,000 clones, around 89% detected once. This clonotype was sampled from an adult with an advanced solid tumor such as melanoma, head and neck, liver or kidney cancer. This specimen consisted of CD4+ or CD8+ T cells sorted from blood, obtained in a trial of the OX40 agonist ivuxolimab. V gene TRBV7-6 combines with J gene TRBJ2-1; 13 bases map to TRBD2. The CDR3 here is CASSLATSGRYNEQFF. CDR3 in DNA: TGTGCCAGCAGCTTAGCGACTAGCGGGAGGTACAATGAGCAGTTCTTC.